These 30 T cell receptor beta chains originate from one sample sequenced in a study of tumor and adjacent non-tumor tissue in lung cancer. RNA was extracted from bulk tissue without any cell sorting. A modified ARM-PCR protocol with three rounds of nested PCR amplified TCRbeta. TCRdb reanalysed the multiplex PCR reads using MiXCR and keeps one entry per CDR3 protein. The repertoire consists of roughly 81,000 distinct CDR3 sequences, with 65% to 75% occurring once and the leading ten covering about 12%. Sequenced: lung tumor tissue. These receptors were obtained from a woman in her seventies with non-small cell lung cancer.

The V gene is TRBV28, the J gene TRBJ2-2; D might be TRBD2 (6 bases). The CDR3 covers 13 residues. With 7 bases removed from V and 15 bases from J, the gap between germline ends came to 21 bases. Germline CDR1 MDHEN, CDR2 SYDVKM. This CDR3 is CASIRGNTGDLFF. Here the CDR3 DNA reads TGTGCCAGCATTAGAGGGAACACCGGGGACTTGTTTTTT.

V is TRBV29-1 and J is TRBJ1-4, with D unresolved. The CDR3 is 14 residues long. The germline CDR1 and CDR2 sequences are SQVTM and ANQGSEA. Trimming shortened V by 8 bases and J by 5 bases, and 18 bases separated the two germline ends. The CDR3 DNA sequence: TGCAGCCTTGGATCACGGGTATCGAATGAAAAACTGTTTTTT. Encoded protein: CSLGSRVSNEKLFF.

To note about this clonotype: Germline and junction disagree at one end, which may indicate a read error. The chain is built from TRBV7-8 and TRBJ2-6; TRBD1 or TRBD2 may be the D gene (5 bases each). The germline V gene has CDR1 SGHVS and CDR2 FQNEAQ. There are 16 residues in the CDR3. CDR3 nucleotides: TGTGCTAGCAGCTTAGCGCTAGTAACTGGGGCCATTGTCCTGACTTTC. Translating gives CASSLALVTGAIVLTF.

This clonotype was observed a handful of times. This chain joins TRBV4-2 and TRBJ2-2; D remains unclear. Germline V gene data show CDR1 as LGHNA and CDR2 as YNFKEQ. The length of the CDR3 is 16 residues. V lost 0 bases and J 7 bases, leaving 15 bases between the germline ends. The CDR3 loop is CASSQDSPVQSGELFF. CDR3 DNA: TGTGCCAGCAGCCAAGACTCACCGGTACAAAGCGGGGAGCTGTTTTTT.

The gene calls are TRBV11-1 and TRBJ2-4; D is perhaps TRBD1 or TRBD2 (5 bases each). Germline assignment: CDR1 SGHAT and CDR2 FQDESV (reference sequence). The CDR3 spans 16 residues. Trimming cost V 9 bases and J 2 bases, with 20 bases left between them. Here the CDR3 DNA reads TGTGCCAGAGGCCCAAGCGACAGACTAACCAAAAACATTCAGTACTTC. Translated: CARGPSDRLTKNIQYF.

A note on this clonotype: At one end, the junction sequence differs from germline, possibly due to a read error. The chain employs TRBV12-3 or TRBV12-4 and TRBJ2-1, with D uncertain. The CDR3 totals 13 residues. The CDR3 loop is CTSSPRHDNEQFF. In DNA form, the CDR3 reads TGTACCAGCAGTCCAAGACATGACAATGAGCAGTTCTTC.

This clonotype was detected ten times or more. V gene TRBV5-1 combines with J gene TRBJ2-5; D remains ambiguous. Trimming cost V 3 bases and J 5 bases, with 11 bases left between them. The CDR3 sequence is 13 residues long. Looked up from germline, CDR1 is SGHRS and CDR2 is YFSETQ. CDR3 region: CASSSGLGETQYF. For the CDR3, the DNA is TGCGCCAGCAGCTCCGGGCTCGGGGAGACCCAGTACTTC.

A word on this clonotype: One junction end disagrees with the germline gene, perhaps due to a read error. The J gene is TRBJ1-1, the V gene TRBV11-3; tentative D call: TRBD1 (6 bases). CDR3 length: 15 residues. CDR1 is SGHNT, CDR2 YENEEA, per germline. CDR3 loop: CASSLAGQSVAEAFF. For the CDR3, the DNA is TGTGCCAGCAGCTTAGCCGGACAGTCGGTGGCTGAAGCTTTCTTC.

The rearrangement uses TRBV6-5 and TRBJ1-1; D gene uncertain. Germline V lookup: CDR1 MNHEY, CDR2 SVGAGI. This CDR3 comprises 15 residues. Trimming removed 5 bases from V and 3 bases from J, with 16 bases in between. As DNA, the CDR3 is TGTGCCAGCAGTACGCTCGGAGAGGGAGACACTGAAGCTTTCTTT. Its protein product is CASSTLGEGDTEAFF.

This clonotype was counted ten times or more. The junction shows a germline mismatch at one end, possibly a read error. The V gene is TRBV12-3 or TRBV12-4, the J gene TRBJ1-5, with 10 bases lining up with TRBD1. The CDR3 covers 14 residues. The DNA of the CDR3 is TGTGCCAGCAGTCCGACAGGGGGCAACCAGCCCCAGCATTTT. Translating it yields CASSPTGGNQPQHF.

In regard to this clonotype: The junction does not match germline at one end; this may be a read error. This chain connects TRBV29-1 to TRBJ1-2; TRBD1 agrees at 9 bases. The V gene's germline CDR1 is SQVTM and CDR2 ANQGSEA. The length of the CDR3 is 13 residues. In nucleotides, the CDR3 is TGCAGGGCAAGACAGGGGGTTAGTCCTCGAGGCTACTTC. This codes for CRARQGVSPRGYF.

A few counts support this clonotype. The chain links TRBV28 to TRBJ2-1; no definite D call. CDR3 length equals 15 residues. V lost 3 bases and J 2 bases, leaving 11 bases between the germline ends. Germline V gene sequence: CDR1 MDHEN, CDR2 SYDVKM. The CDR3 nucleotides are TGTGCCAGCAGTTTGGTAGGGTCCACCTACAATGAGCAGTTCTTC. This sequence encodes CASSLVGSTYNEQFF.

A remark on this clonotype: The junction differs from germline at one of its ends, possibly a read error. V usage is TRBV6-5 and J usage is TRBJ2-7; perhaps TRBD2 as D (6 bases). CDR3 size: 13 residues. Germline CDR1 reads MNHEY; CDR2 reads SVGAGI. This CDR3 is CASSYVGPRGQYF. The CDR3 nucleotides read TGCGCCAGCAGTTACGTCGGCCCGCGGGGGCAGTACTTC.

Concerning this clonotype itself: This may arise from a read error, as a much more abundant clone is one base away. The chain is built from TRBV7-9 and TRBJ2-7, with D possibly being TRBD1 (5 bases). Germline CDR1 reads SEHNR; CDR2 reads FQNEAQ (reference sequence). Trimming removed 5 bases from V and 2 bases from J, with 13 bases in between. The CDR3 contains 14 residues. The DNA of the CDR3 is TGTGCCAGCAGCCAGGGAAAGCCCCCCTACGAGCAGTACTTC. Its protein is CASSQGKPPYEQYF.

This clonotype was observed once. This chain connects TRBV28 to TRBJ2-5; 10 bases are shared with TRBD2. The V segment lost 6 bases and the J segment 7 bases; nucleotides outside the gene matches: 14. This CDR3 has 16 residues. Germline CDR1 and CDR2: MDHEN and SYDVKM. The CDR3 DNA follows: TGTGCCAGCAGCCTAACTCCTAGCGGGAGATTTTGGACCCAGTACTTC. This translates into CASSLTPSGRFWTQYF.

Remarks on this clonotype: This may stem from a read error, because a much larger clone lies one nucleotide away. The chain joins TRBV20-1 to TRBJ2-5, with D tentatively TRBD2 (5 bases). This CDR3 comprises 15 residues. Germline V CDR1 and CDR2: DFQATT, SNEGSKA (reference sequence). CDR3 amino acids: CGAKPTRELQETQYF. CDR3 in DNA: TGCGGTGCTAAACCCACTAGAGAGCTCCAAGAGACCCAGTACTTC.

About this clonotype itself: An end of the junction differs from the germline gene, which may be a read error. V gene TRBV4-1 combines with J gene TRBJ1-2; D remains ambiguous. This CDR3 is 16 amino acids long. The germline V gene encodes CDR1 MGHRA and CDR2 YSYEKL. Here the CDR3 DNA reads TGCGCCAGCAGCCGAGAAAGGACGGAGACGGACTATGGCTACACGTTC. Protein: CASSRERTETDYGYTF.

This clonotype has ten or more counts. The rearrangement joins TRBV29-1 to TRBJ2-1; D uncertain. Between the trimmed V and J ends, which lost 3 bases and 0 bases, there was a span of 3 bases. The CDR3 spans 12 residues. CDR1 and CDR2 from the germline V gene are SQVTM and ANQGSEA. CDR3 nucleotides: TGCAGCGTTGATCACTCCTACAATGAGCAGTTCTTC. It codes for CSVDHSYNEQFF.

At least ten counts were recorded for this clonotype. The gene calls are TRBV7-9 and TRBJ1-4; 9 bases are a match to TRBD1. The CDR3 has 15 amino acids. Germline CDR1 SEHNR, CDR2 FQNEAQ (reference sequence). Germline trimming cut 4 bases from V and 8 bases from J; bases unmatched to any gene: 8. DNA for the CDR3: TGTGCCAGCAGCTCACAGGGGGCGAGGAACGAAAAACTGTTTTTT. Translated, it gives CASSSQGARNEKLFF.

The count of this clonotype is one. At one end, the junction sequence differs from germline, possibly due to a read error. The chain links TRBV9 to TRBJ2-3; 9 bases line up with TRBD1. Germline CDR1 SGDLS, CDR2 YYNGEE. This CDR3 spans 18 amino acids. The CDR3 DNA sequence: TGTGCCAACAGCGTAGAAGGGACAGGGATATCTAGCACAGATACGCAGTATTTT. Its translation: CANSVEGTGISSTDTQYF.

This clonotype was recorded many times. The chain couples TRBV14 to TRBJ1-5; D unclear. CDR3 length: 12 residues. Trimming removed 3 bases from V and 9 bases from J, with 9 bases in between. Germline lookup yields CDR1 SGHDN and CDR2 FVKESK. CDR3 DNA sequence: TGTGCCAGCAGCCAGAGCCTTGGGCCCCAGCATTTT. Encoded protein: CASSQSLGPQHF.

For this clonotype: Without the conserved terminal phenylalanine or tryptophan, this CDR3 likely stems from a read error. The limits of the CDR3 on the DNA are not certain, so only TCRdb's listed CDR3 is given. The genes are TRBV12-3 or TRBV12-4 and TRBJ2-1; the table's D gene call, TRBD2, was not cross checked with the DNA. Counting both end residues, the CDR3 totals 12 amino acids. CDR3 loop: CASNPLSGEQLL.

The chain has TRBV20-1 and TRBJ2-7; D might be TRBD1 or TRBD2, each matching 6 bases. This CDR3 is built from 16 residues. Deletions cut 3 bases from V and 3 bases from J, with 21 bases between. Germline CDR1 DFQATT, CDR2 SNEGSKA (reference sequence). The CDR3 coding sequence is TGCAGTGCTAGTTCTAGGGGGAGAGGAGGGGGCTACGAGCAGTACTTC. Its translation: CSASSRGRGGGYEQYF.

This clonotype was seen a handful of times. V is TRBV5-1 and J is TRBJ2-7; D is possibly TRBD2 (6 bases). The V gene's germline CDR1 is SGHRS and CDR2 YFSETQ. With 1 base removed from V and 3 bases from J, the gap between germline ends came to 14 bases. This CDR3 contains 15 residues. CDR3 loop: CASSLSSGGFYEQYF. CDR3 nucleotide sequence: TGCGCCAGCAGCTTGAGTAGCGGTGGGTTCTACGAGCAGTACTTC.

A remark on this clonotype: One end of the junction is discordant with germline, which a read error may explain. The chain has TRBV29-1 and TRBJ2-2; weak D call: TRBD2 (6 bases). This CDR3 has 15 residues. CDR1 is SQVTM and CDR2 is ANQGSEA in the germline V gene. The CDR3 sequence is CSARTTGSVTGELFF. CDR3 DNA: TGTAGCGCCCGGACTACCGGGAGTGTCACCGGGGAGCTGTTTTTT.

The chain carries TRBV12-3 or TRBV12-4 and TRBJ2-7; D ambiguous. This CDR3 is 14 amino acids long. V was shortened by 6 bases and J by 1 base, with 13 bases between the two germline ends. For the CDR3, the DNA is TGTGCCAGCAGCCCAGACAAGTGGTCCTACGAGCAGTACTTC. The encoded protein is CASSPDKWSYEQYF.

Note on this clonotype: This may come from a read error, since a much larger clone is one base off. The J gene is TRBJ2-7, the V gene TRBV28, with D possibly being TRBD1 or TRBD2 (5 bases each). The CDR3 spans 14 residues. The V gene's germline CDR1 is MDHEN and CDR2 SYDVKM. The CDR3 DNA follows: TGTGCCAGCAGGGGACGCTACAACTCCTGCGAGCAGTACTTC. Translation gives CASRGRYNSCEQYF.

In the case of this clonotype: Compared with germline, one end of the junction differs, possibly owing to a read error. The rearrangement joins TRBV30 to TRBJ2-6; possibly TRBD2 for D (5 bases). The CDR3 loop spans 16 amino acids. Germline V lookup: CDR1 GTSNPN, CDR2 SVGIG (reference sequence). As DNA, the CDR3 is TGTACCTGGCGTCCCGGACTGACCTCTGGGGCCAACGTCCTGACTTTC. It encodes CTWRPGLTSGANVLTF.

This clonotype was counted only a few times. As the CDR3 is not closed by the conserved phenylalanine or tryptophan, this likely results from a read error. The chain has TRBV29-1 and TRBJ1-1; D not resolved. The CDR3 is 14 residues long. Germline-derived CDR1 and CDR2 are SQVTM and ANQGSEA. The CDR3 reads CSVETVFRNTEAFI. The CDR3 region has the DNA TGCAGTGTTGAAACGGTGTTCAGGAACACTGAAGCTTTCATT.

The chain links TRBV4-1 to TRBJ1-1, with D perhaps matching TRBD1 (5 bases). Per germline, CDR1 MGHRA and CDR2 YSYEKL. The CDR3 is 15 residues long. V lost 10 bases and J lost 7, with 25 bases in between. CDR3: CANNQGLGRANEAFF. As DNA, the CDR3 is TGCGCCAACAACCAAGGCCTGGGCAGGGCGAATGAAGCTTTCTTT.